This entry lists 9 T cell receptor beta chains sequenced from one sample in a study of low-dose radiotherapy and immunotherapy resistance in tumors. Alpha and beta chains were covered, as first-strand cDNA relied on TRAV- and TRBV-specific primers. With a V-primer adapter and a constant-region primer, TCRs were amplified for approximately 19 PCR cycles. TCRdb recomputed calls from the reads with MiXCR, one row per CDR3 protein. The sample lists tens of thousands of distinct CDR3 sequences, 15% to 20% seen once, with over 2.5% in the top ten. The time point denotes: before trial treatment. This specimen was PBMCs, taken before treatment. The source of these receptors is a male donor with prostate cancer.

V gene TRBV7-6 combines with J gene TRBJ1-4; 11 nucleotides agree with TRBD1. The CDR3 consists of 18 residues. Germline-derived CDR1 and CDR2 are SGHVS and FNYEAQ. V lost 1 base, J lost 7 bases, and 11 bases stayed unmatched. CDR3 sequence reads: CASSLGFGTGGIAEKLFF. The CDR3 DNA sequence: TGTGCCAGCAGCTTAGGGTTCGGGACAGGGGGGATTGCTGAAAAACTGTTTTTT.

This clonotype was counted many times. The genes are TRBV29-1 and TRBJ2-3; perhaps D is TRBD1 or TRBD2 (5 bases each). This CDR3 contains 16 residues. Germline V gene lookup returns CDR1 SQVTM and CDR2 ANQGSEA. V shed 4 bases and J shed 2 bases, with 19 bases lying between them. CDR3 sequence: CSVVGTREQNTDTQYF. The CDR3 DNA is TGCAGCGTTGTTGGGACCAGGGAGCAAAACACAGATACGCAGTATTTT.

This chain joins TRBV12-3 or TRBV12-4 and TRBJ2-5; possible D gene TRBD2, 5 bases. Deletions cut 8 bases from V and 5 bases from J, with 9 bases between. CDR3 length: 11 amino acids. CDR3 in DNA: TGTGCCAGCGGCTCGGGGGAGACCCAGTACTTC. Its translation is CASGSGETQYF.

The table lists this clonotype with many counts. The chain uses TRBV4-1 and TRBJ2-1, with 7 bases identical to TRBD2. CDR1 and CDR2 (germline): MGHRA, YSYEKL. Unmatched junction bases numbered 6, after V lost 3 bases and J lost 1 base. The CDR3 extends over 16 amino acids. CDR3 sequence: CASSHGRRGSYNEQFF. The CDR3 DNA sequence: TGCGCCAGCAGCCATGGAAGGCGGGGGTCCTACAATGAGCAGTTCTTC.

The chain recombines TRBV2 with TRBJ2-1; D uncertain. This CDR3 comprises 15 residues. The ends were cut back, 4 bases at V and 4 bases at J, with 14 bases in the middle. Germline V gene lookup returns CDR1 SNHLY and CDR2 FYNNEI. The CDR3 protein is CASSGGSLLYNEQFF. The CDR3 DNA reads TGTGCCAGCAGTGGAGGAAGTTTACTTTACAATGAGCAGTTCTTC. The full variable domain, with the rest looked up from reference TRBV2 and TRBJ2-1, is EPEVTQTPSHQVTQMGQEVILRCVPISNHLYFYWYRQILGQKVEFLVSFYNNEISEKSEIFDDQFSVERPDGSNFTLKIRSTKLEDSAMYFCASSGGSLLYNEQFFGPGTRLTVL.

V usage is TRBV5-1 and J usage is TRBJ2-2; 9 bases match TRBD1. The V gene end was trimmed by 4 bases and the J gene end by 6 bases; junction bases not matched to a gene: 4. The CDR3 spans 14 residues. The V gene's germline CDR1 is SGHRS and CDR2 YFSETQ. The CDR3 nucleotides are TGCGCCAGCAGCCCAAGACAGGGGGCCGGGGAGCTGTTTTTT. Residues: CASSPRQGAGELFF.

This chain connects TRBV5-1 to TRBJ2-7, with TRBD1 matching over 9 bases. The CDR3 runs 15 residues. V gave up 3 bases and J gave up 3 bases; unmatched junction bases: 7. Germline-derived CDR1 and CDR2 are SGHRS and YFSETQ. The DNA for the CDR3 is TGCGCCAGCAGCTGGGACGGGACAGGGCTCTACGAGCAGTACTTC. Encoded protein: CASSWDGTGLYEQYF.

This clonotype appeared many times. The chain couples TRBV20-1 to TRBJ2-7; D remains ambiguous. CDR1 and CDR2 from the germline V gene are DFQATT and SNEGSKA (reference sequence). This CDR3 has 11 amino acids. V lost 3 bases to trimming and J lost 6 bases, with 9 bases between them. The CDR3 DNA follows: TGCAGTGCTAGGGCTTGGGGCGAGCAGTACTTC. Its translation: CSARAWGEQYF.

This clonotype was seen at least ten times. The chain has TRBV29-1 and TRBJ2-1, with D tentatively TRBD1 (5 bases). There are 11 residues in the CDR3. With 6 bases removed from V and 5 bases from J, the gap between germline ends came to 8 bases. Germline lookup yields CDR1 SQVTM and CDR2 ANQGSEA. CDR3 sequence: CSVRQNNEQFF. For the CDR3, the DNA is TGCAGCGTCCGACAGAACAATGAGCAGTTCTTC.